The T cell receptor (beta chain) described here comes from a study of beta chain features in type 1 diabetes. This clone has just a few counts. The study reverse transcribed the entire isolated RNA, so it sequenced expressed TCRB transcripts. TCRdb's table, derived via immunoSEQ multiplex PCR, lists solely in-frame clones and lacks some. Of hundreds of thousands of clones listed, 9.5% to 12% are singletons. Per germline, CDR1 SGHVS and CDR2 FNYEAQ. There are 14 residues in the CDR3. V lost 4 bases to trimming and J lost 0 bases, with 8 bases between them. Every donor had blood drawn once into heparin, roughly 100 mL on average. Purity of each sorted population was above 95%.

The receptor was isolated from a woman between 18 and 29 years old in good health. The chain couples TRBV7-6 to TRBJ2-3, with D perhaps matching TRBD2 (5 bases). The sequenced sample was naive CD4+ T cells from blood. CDR3 bases: TGTGCCAGCAGCTCCAGGACTAGCACAGATACGCAGTATTTT. It translates to CASSSRTSTDTQYF.